These 10 T cell receptor beta chains were all obtained from the same sample, sequenced in a study of blood T cell repertoires in COVID-19. Generated by immunoSEQ multiplex PCR, the TCRdb table keeps only in-frame clones and is missing some. The data show about 380,000 clones, 81% seen once. The sample taken for sequencing was peripheral blood. Source of these receptors: a human donor with acute or convalescent COVID-19. The donor label of this sample is uncertain.

The V call is TRBV19, the J call TRBJ2-5; no clear D gene. The CDR3 length is 13 residues. Germline loops: CDR1 LNHDA, CDR2 SQIVND (reference sequence). V dropped 3 bases and J dropped 5 bases, with 10 bases sitting between them. The CDR3 spells CASSIGSFETQYF. The CDR3 coding sequence is TGTGCCAGTAGTATTGGTAGCTTTGAGACCCAGTACTTC.

The chain uses TRBV5-1 and TRBJ2-1; maybe TRBD1 (6 bases). Trimming removed 1 base from V and 0 bases from J, with 11 bases in between. Germline CDR1 SGHRS, CDR2 YFSETQ. CDR3 length equals 16 residues. The CDR3 DNA follows: TGCGCCAGCAGCTTGAGCTCAGGGGCCTCCTACAATGAGCAGTTCTTC. Translating gives CASSLSSGASYNEQFF.

The rearrangement uses TRBV5-1 and TRBJ1-2; 7 positions agree with TRBD1. V gave up 4 bases and J gave up 2 bases; unmatched junction bases: 8. There are 15 residues in the CDR3. Germline lookup yields CDR1 SGHRS and CDR2 YFSETQ. DNA for the CDR3: TGCGCCAGCAGCCTATGGACAGGCCTAAACTATGGCTACACCTTC. Protein sequence: CASSLWTGLNYGYTF.

This clone was found once. The genes are TRBV6-5 and TRBJ1-4; a possible D gene is TRBD1 (6 bases). The CDR3 is 13 amino acids. V was clipped by 7 bases and J by 5 bases, with 11 bases between them. Germline lookup yields CDR1 MNHEY and CDR2 SVGAGI. The CDR3 is CASNQDRNEKLFF. The CDR3 region has the DNA TGTGCCAGCAACCAGGACAGAAATGAAAAACTGTTTTTT.

The V gene is TRBV18, the J gene TRBJ2-2; TRBD2 matches at 11 bases. The germline gives CDR1 KGHSH, CDR2 LQKENI. V was pared by 2 bases and J by 6 bases, with 2 bases of the junction left unmatched. The CDR3 totals 15 residues. CDR3 in amino acids: CASSPGTSGAGELFF. CDR3 in DNA: TGTGCCAGCTCACCAGGGACTAGCGGCGCCGGGGAGCTGTTTTTT.

This sequence joins TRBV14 and TRBJ2-3, with D uncertain. Germline V gene sequence: CDR1 SGHDN, CDR2 FVKESK. The CDR3 is made up of 14 amino acids. V was pared by 2 bases and J by 4 bases, with 10 bases between. In nucleotides, the CDR3 is TGTGCCAGCAGCCAATGGGCAGGTGCAGATACGCAGTATTTT. It is translated as CASSQWAGADTQYF.

The rearrangement links TRBV30 to TRBJ1-1; 7 bases align to TRBD1. The CDR3 is 12 amino acids. Germline trimming cut 7 bases from V and 0 bases from J; bases unmatched to any gene: 2. Germline V gives CDR1 GTSNPN, CDR2 SVGIG (reference sequence). CDR3 region: CASTGLNTEAFF. CDR3 DNA sequence: TGTGCCTCGACAGGGTTGAACACTGAAGCTTTCTTT.

The genes are TRBV18 and TRBJ1-4; perhaps TRBD1 as D (5 bases). V was cut by 4 bases and J by 5 bases, with 14 bases left in between. Germline V gene data show CDR1 as KGHSH and CDR2 as LQKENI. CDR3 length: 15 amino acids. CDR3 nucleotides: TGTGCCAGCTCACAACGACAGCAAAGAAATGAAAAACTGTTTTTT. This sequence encodes CASSQRQQRNEKLFF.

This clone is a singleton in its sample. V is TRBV19 and J is TRBJ1-3; D call uncertain. Between the trimmed V and J ends, which lost 5 bases and 0 bases, there was a span of 14 bases. Germline V gene lookup returns CDR1 LNHDA and CDR2 SQIVND (reference sequence). The CDR3 contains 16 residues. The CDR3 spells CASSVLPSVSGNTIYF. As DNA, the CDR3 is TGTGCCAGTAGTGTTCTTCCCAGCGTCTCTGGAAACACCATATATTTT. Full variable domain (remainder filled in from reference TRBV19 and TRBJ1-3): DGGITQSPKYLFRKEGQNVTLSCEQNLNHDAMYWYRQDPGQGLRLIYYSQIVNDFQKGDIAEGYSVSREKKESFPLTVTSAQKNPTAFYLCASSVLPSVSGNTIYFGEGSWLTVV.

V is TRBV19 and J is TRBJ2-7, with D perhaps TRBD2 (6 bases). Germline CDR1 is LNHDA and CDR2 is SQIVND (reference sequence). This CDR3 region has 16 residues. V was pared by 4 bases and J by 5 bases, with 21 bases between. The CDR3 spells CASSTSGSGVRDEQYF. The CDR3 DNA reads as TGTGCCAGTAGTACCTCCGGGAGCGGAGTACGGGACGAGCAGTACTTC.